The source of this T cell receptor (beta chain) is a study of PD-L1 blockade in urothelial cancer. Method: immunoSEQ multiplex PCR; TCRdb's copy keeps in-frame clones and lacks some. The table lists approximately 110,000 clones, over 75% of them singletons. The sample here was PBMCs, taken around atezolizumab (anti-PD-L1) treatment. This receptor was identified in a man in his fifties or sixties with urothelial cancer.

The DNA of the CDR3 is TGTGCCAGCAGTTCACAGGGGGCTGGGGGCTACACCTTC. The encoded protein is CASSSQGAGGYTF. The chain joins TRBV6-5 to TRBJ1-2, with 9 positions matching TRBD1. The CDR3 has 13 residues. In germline, CDR1 is MNHEY, CDR2 SVGAGI. V shed 4 bases and J 8 bases; nucleotides not matched to a gene: 5.